Included here is one TCR beta chain sequence, with context. Its antigen remains unidentified. The TCR cDNA carried a universal primer site and UMIs from 5'RACE template switching. TCRdb recomputed calls from the 5' RACE reads with MiXCR, one row per CDR3 protein. The data contain some 400,000 distinct CDR3 sequences, 6.2% of them seen just once; the ten biggest clones take up about 15%. Trimming took 6 bases from V and 6 from J, leaving 12 bases between them. The CDR3 extends over 12 amino acids. Germline V lookup: CDR1 MDHEN, CDR2 SYDVKM. These data belong to a study of T cells after yellow fever vaccination. Study outcomes and limitations: Abundant clonotypes (contaminants from the bulk population) could be present in FACS-sorted repertoires. Peak timing came faster in the weaker secondary response, day 5 versus 15.

The chain recombines TRBV28 with TRBJ2-7; tentatively, D is TRBD2 (5 bases). The receptor's source is a man under 40 who received the YFV17D yellow fever vaccine. The source material was PBMCs, sampled 5 days after the yellow fever booster vaccination. The CDR3 DNA reads TGTGCCAGCAGGACTATAGCTGGCGAGCAGTACTTC. It specifies CASRTIAGEQYF.